This TCR beta chain derives from a study of blood T cells in healthy people across ages. Next came a second PCR, run for about 7 to 12 cycles, which used a sample-barcoded 5' primer along with a J-beta primer mix. Each CDR3 protein gets one entry after TCRdb re-called the 5' RACE reads with MiXCR. The top ten clones hold roughly 18% of a sample with around 790,000 distinct CDR3 sequences, under 45% of them seen once. The germline V gene has CDR1 DFQATT and CDR2 SNEGSKA (reference sequence). CDR3 length: 12 amino acids. Trimming pared 4 bases from V and 3 bases from J, leaving 9 bases between. This clonotype was seen only a few times.

Specimen: blood. The source of this sequence is a man in his fifties or sixties in good health. The V gene is TRBV20-1, the J gene TRBJ1-1; D gene uncertain. This CDR3 is CSAIPTDTEAFF. The CDR3 nucleotides read TGCAGTGCTATACCAACTGACACTGAAGCTTTCTTT.